This record looks at one T cell receptor beta chain sequence and its context. Its specificity is not known. This entry is derived from a study of response to subunit inactivated influenza vaccine. Study findings and constraints: Authors suggested few new T cells are recruited by each seasonal influenza vaccination.

MiXCR, applied by TCRdb to the RT-PCR reads, yields one record per CDR3 protein. The table includes over 800,000 distinct CDR3 sequences, 20% to 25% detected once. Germline CDR1 is MNHNS and CDR2 is SASEGT. V was trimmed by 1 base and J by 3 bases, leaving 7 bases between them. The CDR3 sequence is 13 residues long. This receptor was taken from a man between 50 and 59 years old who received an inactivated influenza vaccine. The chain links TRBV6-1 to TRBJ2-7, with D hard to call. The sample was PBMCs from blood, taken 4 to 6 days after vaccination. The DNA for the CDR3 is TGTGCCAGCAGTGAAGGGGGAATCTACGAGCAGTACTTC. This translates into CASSEGGIYEQYF.